The 20 T cell receptor beta chains below were found in one sample sequenced in a study of T cells in Graves' hyperthyroidism and ophthalmopathy (dated by TCRdb to between 2018 and 2021). Libraries came from multiplex PCR. The reads were generated on an Illumina HiSeq 2000. The TCR beta CDR3 regions were amplified from the RNA transcripts. For the first round of RT-PCR on the TCR CDR3, the HTBI primer set was used together with the Qiagen OneStep RT-PCR kit. In TCRdb, the public reads were trimmed at Q25 with fastp and aligned with MiXCR, with productive beta chains retained. Every CDR3 protein is listed once, alongside the most common genes and DNA of its rows. In this sample the table shows about 620,000 distinct CDR3 sequences, about 17% of which occur a single time. The ten largest account for 3.8% of the sample. Sequencing was performed on blood. These receptors all come from a woman aged 25 to 39 with Graves' hyperthyroidism.

The chain carries TRBV9 and TRBJ2-5, with 7 nucleotides matching TRBD2. This CDR3 is 19 amino acids long. Trimming cost V 0 bases and J 5 bases; bases outside gene matches: 19. Germline V lookup: CDR1 SGDLS, CDR2 YYNGEE. The DNA for the CDR3 is TGTGCCAGCAGCGTAGACTTATCGGCGGGAGTGTCTGACGTGGAGACCCAGTACTTC. It translates to CASSVDLSAGVSDVETQYF.

This clonotype was seen repeatedly, ten times or more. The chain couples TRBV28 to TRBJ1-1, with TRBD1 identical over 8 bases. Trimming at V came to 6 bases and at J to 3 bases, leaving 12 bases not matched to a gene. This CDR3 spans 16 amino acids. Germline V CDR1 and CDR2: MDHEN, SYDVKM. The CDR3 nucleotides are TGTGCCAGCAGCTCGATCGAGACAGGGGACGACACTGAAGCTTTCTTT. This gives the protein CASSSIETGDDTEAFF.

This clonotype was recorded a few times. This chain uses TRBV4-2 with TRBJ1-1; the D gene is possibly TRBD1 (5 bases). Germline values: CDR1 LGHNA, CDR2 YNFKEQ. The CDR3 covers 18 residues. Trimming left V 3 bases short and J 0 bases short, with 20 bases between. CDR3 nucleotide sequence: TGTGCCAGCAGCCACCCAATCCGGGGGATAAGTATGAACACTGAAGCTTTCTTT. Translated: CASSHPIRGISMNTEAFF.

At least ten counts were recorded for this clonotype. This rearrangement joins TRBV20-1 to TRBJ2-1; 8 positions match TRBD2. This CDR3 has 12 amino acids. V lost 8 bases to trimming and J lost 12 bases; unmatched junction nucleotides: 12. The germline gives CDR1 DFQATT, CDR2 SNEGSKA (reference sequence). CDR3 sequence: CSRGGKGLRQFF. The DNA for the CDR3 is TGCAGTCGGGGGGGGAAGGGACTTCGGCAGTTCTTC.

This clonotype appeared many times. This chain uses TRBV6-1 with TRBJ2-4; D perhaps matches TRBD2 (6 bases). The V and J ends lost 5 bases and 5 bases respectively, with 13 bases between them. The CDR3 runs 14 residues. CDR1 MNHNS and CDR2 SASEGT come from the germline V gene. CDR3 bases: TGTGCCAGCAGTTATCGTTCGGGGGAAAACATTCAGTACTTC. Translated: CASSYRSGENIQYF.

This sequence joins TRBV7-8 and TRBJ2-5; 8 nucleotides match TRBD1. The V gene end was trimmed by 3 bases and the J gene end by 3 bases; junction bases not matched to a gene: 3. Per germline, CDR1 SGHVS and CDR2 FQNEAQ. This CDR3 has 14 amino acids. CDR3 coding DNA: TGTGCCAGCAGCTTCCAGACAGGGGAAGAGACCCAGTACTTC. Protein sequence: CASSFQTGEETQYF.

The chain couples TRBV6-5 to TRBJ2-1, with 8 bases identical to TRBD1. From germline, CDR1 is MNHEY and CDR2 SVGAGI. Unmatched junction bases numbered 13, after V lost 3 bases and J lost 0 bases. The CDR3 runs 19 residues. The CDR3 DNA is TGTGCCAGCAGTTATCACGGGACAGGTTACGGGAGCTCCTACAATGAGCAGTTCTTC. Translating gives CASSYHGTGYGSSYNEQFF.

This clonotype was detected many times. The rearrangement uses TRBV20-1 and TRBJ2-7; D remains ambiguous. V dropped 3 bases and J dropped 3 bases, with 3 bases sitting between them. CDR3 length equals 10 residues. The V gene's germline CDR1 is DFQATT and CDR2 SNEGSKA (reference sequence). Here the CDR3 DNA reads TGCAGTGCTAGCGGCTACGAGCAGTACTTC. This translates into CSASGYEQYF.

This clonotype was seen many times. The rearrangement links TRBV30 to TRBJ2-7; D not resolved. Trimming removed 4 bases from V and 7 bases from J, with 11 bases in between. There are 11 residues in the CDR3. The germline V gene encodes CDR1 GTSNPN and CDR2 SVGIG (reference sequence). Here the CDR3 reads CAWKTGWEQYF. The CDR3 region has the DNA TGTGCCTGGAAGACTGGCTGGGAGCAGTACTTC.

At least ten counts were recorded for this clonotype. The chain couples TRBV3-1 to TRBJ1-1, with D unclear. Trimming stripped 1 base from V and 3 bases from J, with 12 bases between. Germline V CDR1 and CDR2: LGHDT, YNNKEL (reference sequence). The CDR3 covers 15 residues. The CDR3 nucleotides read TGTGCCAGCAGCCAAGTCTTTGTCGGGGACACTGAAGCTTTCTTT. Translation: CASSQVFVGDTEAFF.

CDR3 DNA sequence: TGCAGTGCTAGAGATGAGGTAGGGGATGGGCAGTACTTC. This sequence encodes CSARDEVGDGQYF. The V call is TRBV20-1, the J call TRBJ2-7; tentatively, D is TRBD1 (5 bases). Germline V gene sequence: CDR1 DFQATT, CDR2 SNEGSKA (reference sequence). V was shortened by 0 bases and J by 9 bases, with 15 bases between the two germline ends. The CDR3 spans 13 residues.

This clonotype was seen more than once but under ten times. J is TRBJ2-2 and V is TRBV6-1; TRBD1 might be the D (7 bases). Per germline, CDR1 MNHNS and CDR2 SASEGT. This CDR3 comprises 14 residues. Trimming stripped 11 bases from V and 8 bases from J, with 21 bases between. The CDR3 DNA is TGTGCCGGCGAGCAGGGGGGCGGCCGTGGGGAGCTGTTTTTT. Its protein product is CAGEQGGGRGELFF.

This clonotype came up a few times. Just one base apart from a much larger clone, this may be a read error. This chain links TRBV13 with TRBJ2-7; TRBD2 might be the D (5 bases). Germline assignment: CDR1 PRHDT and CDR2 FYEKMQ (reference sequence). The CDR3 extends over 13 amino acids. CDR3 coding DNA: TGTGCCAGCGGCTTTTACGGGAACTACGAGCAGTACTTC. This codes for CASGFYGNYEQYF.

For this clonotype: One base away lies a much larger clone, so this may be a sequencing read error. J is TRBJ1-5 and V is TRBV30, with unresolved D. Trimming took off 5 bases at V and 0 bases at J, with 14 bases between the two ends. This CDR3 has 15 amino acids. Germline lookup yields CDR1 GTSNPN and CDR2 SVGIG (reference sequence). The CDR3 DNA is TGTGCCTGGGGAAAGGGTTGGGGTAGCAATCAGCCCCAGCATTTT. It encodes CAWGKGWGSNQPQHF.

There are many counts of this clonotype. The CDR3 DNA follows: TGTGCCAGCAGCCAAGAAGGGGACCGGTATAATTCACCCCTCCACTTT. This codes for CASSQEGDRYNSPLHF. V usage is TRBV3-1 and J usage is TRBJ1-6; the D gene is possibly TRBD1 (5 bases). V lost 0 bases and J lost 4, with 10 bases in between. Germline-derived CDR1 and CDR2 are LGHDT and YNNKEL (reference sequence). The CDR3 length is 16 residues.

The sample holds a few counts of this clonotype. J is TRBJ2-2 and V is TRBV4-2; a weak D match, TRBD1 (5 bases). This CDR3 is 15 amino acids long. Germline V lookup: CDR1 LGHNA, CDR2 YNFKEQ. V shed 1 base and J shed 7 bases, with 13 bases lying between them. The chain's CDR3 is CASSQVGQGGGELFF. The CDR3 DNA is TGTGCCAGCAGCCAAGTAGGGCAGGGCGGCGGGGAGCTGTTTTTT.

This clonotype was observed at least ten times. The chain joins TRBV10-3 to TRBJ2-1; TRBD1 matches at 7 bases. J gave up 2 bases and V 3 bases, and 4 bases lay outside the gene matches. This CDR3 region has 15 residues. Germline V gene sequence: CDR1 ENHRY, CDR2 SYGVKD. The CDR3 nucleotides read TGTGCCATCAGTGAAGGGACAGAAACCTACAATGAGCAGTTCTTC. Protein: CAISEGTETYNEQFF.

As for this clonotype: With a much larger clone just one base away, this may be a read error. The chain is built from TRBV12-3 or TRBV12-4 and TRBJ1-2; tentatively, D is TRBD1 (5 bases). The CDR3 has 12 amino acids. The CDR3: CASSTSGYGCTF. The CDR3 nucleotides read TGTGCCAGCAGTACCTCAGGGTATGGCTGCACCTTC.

The rearrangement uses TRBV29-1 and TRBJ2-7; TRBD1 agrees at 7 bases. Losses at the gene ends were 6 bases for V and 0 bases for J; bases not matched to a gene: 11. Germline V lookup: CDR1 SQVTM, CDR2 ANQGSEA. The CDR3 is 15 residues long. In nucleotides, the CDR3 is TGCAGCGTCCTTGGTATGAGACAGGGCTCCTACGAGCAGTACTTC. Translated: CSVLGMRQGSYEQYF.

The table lists this clonotype with many counts. The chain is built from TRBV27 and TRBJ2-7; TRBD2 agrees at 10 bases. The CDR3 has 14 residues. CDR1 MNHEY and CDR2 SMNVEV come from the germline V gene (reference sequence). Trimming took 6 bases from V and 5 from J; bases not matched to a gene: 7. The CDR3, as DNA: TGTGCCAGCAGGGCTTGGACTAGCGGCGACGAGCAGTACTTC. This codes for CASRAWTSGDEQYF.